One and the same sample provided the 29 T cell receptor beta chains below, sequenced in a study of blood T cells in healthy people across ages. Through a sample-barcoded 5' primer and a J-beta primer mix, a second PCR was run for 7 to 11 cycles. A single record per CDR3 protein comes from TCRdb applying MiXCR to the 5' RACE reads. The table includes 1,500,000 or so distinct CDR3 sequences, approximately 59% detected once. The sequenced material came from blood. The receptors come from a man between 18 and 29 years old in good health.

The chain joins TRBV20-1 to TRBJ2-1, with D tentatively TRBD1 or TRBD2 (6 bases each). V lost 0 bases, J lost 9 bases, and 12 bases lay in between. CDR3 length equals 13 residues. Germline CDR1 DFQATT, CDR2 SNEGSKA (reference sequence). For the CDR3, the DNA is TGCAGTGCTAGAGAAGGGGGGATGGGTGAGCAGTTCTTC. Translated: CSAREGGMGEQFF.

This clonotype was detected a few times. The V and J genes are TRBV6-6 and TRBJ1-2, with TRBD1 matching 10 bases. In germline, CDR1 is MNHNY, CDR2 SVGAGI (reference sequence). This CDR3 contains 14 residues. With V trimmed by 0 bases and J by 13 bases, 8 bases remained unmatched. Here the CDR3 reads CASSYSPDRGRRTF. CDR3 nucleotide sequence: TGTGCCAGCAGTTACTCGCCTGACAGGGGGCGCCGCACCTTC.

This chain joins TRBV9 and TRBJ2-1, with TRBD2 matching over 16 bases. The germline V gene has CDR1 SGDLS and CDR2 YYNGEE. The CDR3 is made up of 18 amino acids. The J segment lost 5 bases and the V segment lost 3 bases, leaving 8 bases of the junction unmatched. The CDR3 bases are TGTGCCAGCAGCGCGGGGACTAGCGGGAGGGCCTGGAACAATGAGCAGTTCTTC. Its protein is CASSAGTSGRAWNNEQFF. The full variable domain, in which reference TRBV9 and TRBJ2-1 provide the parts outside the CDR3, is DSGVTQTPKHLITATGQRVTLRCSPRSGDLSVYWYQQSLDQGLQFLIQYYNGEERAKGNILERFSAQQFPDLHSELNLSSLELGDSALYFCASSAGTSGRAWNNEQFFGPGTRLTVL.

The CDR3 here is CASSLTSGSENGELFF. The CDR3 nucleotides are TGCGCCAGCAGCTTGACTAGCGGGAGCGAGAACGGGGAGCTGTTTTTT. The chain is built from TRBV5-1 and TRBJ2-2, with 11 bases that match TRBD2. The CDR3 loop spans 16 amino acids. Looked up from germline, CDR1 is SGHRS and CDR2 is YFSETQ. V lost 1 base and J lost 7; bases outside the gene matches: 6.

In this sample, this clonotype turned up many times. The chain couples TRBV7-9 to TRBJ1-4, with D unresolved. V gave up 3 bases and J gave up 8 bases, with 7 bases separating them. The CDR3 covers 12 residues. Germline CDR1 SEHNR, CDR2 FQNEAQ (reference sequence). The CDR3 is CASSLGGEKLFF. In DNA form, the CDR3 reads TGTGCCAGCAGCTTGGGAGGCGAAAAACTGTTTTTT.

The chain combines TRBV27 with TRBJ2-5; possible D gene TRBD2, 7 bases. Germline CDR1 and CDR2: MNHEY and SMNVEV (reference sequence). V lost 4 bases and J 4 bases, leaving 16 bases between the germline ends. This CDR3 is built from 15 residues. This CDR3 is CASSSDGAGAETQYF. The CDR3 bases are TGTGCCAGCAGTTCGGACGGGGCGGGGGCAGAGACCCAGTACTTC.

Here the CDR3 DNA reads TGTGCCAGCAGTGAAGCGGGACCGGCCTATGGCTACACCTTC. Protein: CASSEAGPAYGYTF. J is TRBJ1-2 and V is TRBV2; weak D call: TRBD1 (5 bases). The CDR3 consists of 14 residues. Germline lookup yields CDR1 SNHLY and CDR2 FYNNEI. Deletions cut 0 bases from V and 4 bases from J, with 9 bases between.

V and J are TRBV6-9 and TRBJ1-1, with D possibly being TRBD1 (6 bases). Trimming took 6 bases from V and 11 from J, leaving 13 bases between them. The CDR3 sequence is 11 residues long. Germline values: CDR1 MNHGY, CDR2 SVAAGI. CDR3 protein: CASRTDRPAFF. DNA of the CDR3: TGTGCCAGCAGGACGGACAGACCGGCTTTCTTT.

This clonotype has a handful of counts. The CDR3 DNA reads as TGTGCCAGCTCCGTTACGGGTCAGCCCCAGCATTTT. It translates to CASSVTGQPQHF. The chain recombines TRBV25-1 with TRBJ1-5, with D hard to call. Trimming removed 8 bases from V and 6 bases from J, with 11 bases in between. The CDR3 consists of 12 residues. CDR1 is MGHDK, CDR2 SYGVNS, per germline.

V usage is TRBV4-1 and J usage is TRBJ2-1, with 11 bases identical to TRBD2. Per germline, CDR1 MGHRA and CDR2 YSYEKL. V lost 3 bases, J lost 10 bases, and 8 bases stayed unmatched. The CDR3 is 15 residues long. The CDR3 spells CASSQGTSGGVEQFF. Here the CDR3 DNA reads TGCGCCAGCAGCCAGGGGACTAGCGGAGGGGTGGAGCAGTTCTTC.

The chain combines TRBV13 with TRBJ2-1; tentatively, D is TRBD2 (6 bases). V was trimmed by 4 bases and J by 3 bases, leaving 13 bases between them. Germline-derived CDR1 and CDR2 are PRHDT and FYEKMQ (reference sequence). The CDR3 has 15 residues. CDR3 DNA sequence: TGTGCCAGCAGCTGGCGGGATTCGCTCTACAATGAGCAGTTCTTC. It is translated as CASSWRDSLYNEQFF.

The rearrangement joins TRBV20-1 to TRBJ1-2; 8 bases align to TRBD1. The germline V gene encodes CDR1 DFQATT and CDR2 SNEGSKA (reference sequence). The CDR3 covers 13 residues. J lost 4 bases, V lost 3 bases, and 4 bases had no gene match. The CDR3 here is CSARETGAYGYTF. CDR3 bases: TGCAGTGCTAGGGAGACAGGGGCCTATGGCTACACCTTC.

This clonotype was counted a few times. J is TRBJ2-3 and V is TRBV28; D is ambiguous. The CDR3 extends over 12 amino acids. The germline V gene encodes CDR1 MDHEN and CDR2 SYDVKM. Trimming left V 2 bases short and J 11 bases short, with 11 bases between. In DNA, the CDR3 is TGTGCCAGCAGTTTAACACGTCTAGTGCAGTATTTT. Protein sequence: CASSLTRLVQYF.

The gene calls are TRBV11-2 and TRBJ2-4; 8 bases fit TRBD1. TRBJ2-7 explains the end of the DNA better; the J call may be wrong. The CDR3 has 15 amino acids. The germline gives CDR1 SGHAT, CDR2 FQNNGV. In nucleotides, the CDR3 is TGTGCCAGCAGCTTACTACAGGGGGAGATTCCCGAGCAGTACTTC. It codes for CASSLLQGEIPEQYF.

V gene TRBV7-2 combines with J gene TRBJ2-2, with D unresolved. The germline V gene encodes CDR1 SGHTA and CDR2 FQGNSA. This CDR3 has 16 amino acids. With 5 bases removed from V and 4 bases from J, the gap between germline ends came to 17 bases. The CDR3 here is CASSPREVVFTGELFF. The CDR3 DNA reads as TGTGCCAGCAGCCCTCGAGAGGTAGTGTTCACCGGGGAGCTGTTTTTT.

The genes are TRBV6-5 and TRBJ1-2; 10 bases are a match to TRBD1. This CDR3 has 13 amino acids. J gave up 8 bases and V 4 bases, and 4 bases lay outside the gene matches. CDR1 MNHEY and CDR2 SVGAGI come from the germline V gene. The CDR3 DNA follows: TGTGCCAGCAGTTCCGGGACAGGGGTGGGCTACACCTTC. Translated, it gives CASSSGTGVGYTF.

This clonotype showed up just a few times. CDR3 DNA sequence: TGTGCCATCAGTGACTCTCGGACAGGGCACTATGGCTACACCTTC. Protein product: CAISDSRTGHYGYTF. The V call is TRBV10-3, the J call TRBJ1-2; 8 bases map to TRBD1. The CDR3 length is 15 residues. Germline assignment: CDR1 ENHRY and CDR2 SYGVKD. Losses at the gene ends were 3 bases for V and 3 bases for J; bases not matched to a gene: 6.

The chain uses TRBV7-9 and TRBJ2-7; 11 bases are a match to TRBD2. The ends lost 5 bases at V and 9 bases at J; junction bases unmatched: 12. The length of the CDR3 is 15 residues. Germline V gene data show CDR1 as SEHNR and CDR2 as FQNEAQ (reference sequence). The CDR3 reads CASSPSIGTSGRQYF. In DNA, the CDR3 is TGTGCCAGCAGCCCCTCCATTGGGACTAGCGGAAGGCAGTACTTC.

The chain joins TRBV12-3 or TRBV12-4 to TRBJ2-1; D assignment may be TRBD1 or TRBD2 (5 bases each). This CDR3 is 13 amino acids long. The V and J ends lost 8 bases and 0 bases respectively, with 8 bases between them. DNA for the CDR3: TGTGCCAGCGGTGGGGGCTCCTACAATGAGCAGTTCTTC. Amino acid sequence: CASGGGSYNEQFF.

The V call is TRBV5-1, the J call TRBJ2-3; 7 nucleotides agree with TRBD1. This CDR3 contains 14 residues. Germline V gene data show CDR1 as SGHRS and CDR2 as YFSETQ. V was clipped by 5 bases and J by 4 bases; unmatched bases: 7. This CDR3 is CASRPGQIADTQYF. In DNA form, the CDR3 reads TGCGCCAGCAGGCCGGGACAGATCGCAGATACGCAGTATTTT. Full variable domain (rest looked up from reference TRBV5-1 and TRBJ2-3): KAGVTQTPRYLIKTRGQQVTLSCSPISGHRSVSWYQQTPGQGLQFLFEYFSETQRNKGNFPGRFSGRQFSNSRSEMNVSTLELGDSALYLCASRPGQIADTQYFGPGTRLTVL.

The chain recombines TRBV27 with TRBJ2-5; TRBD2 aligns across 8 bases. This CDR3 region has 12 residues. Germline V gene data show CDR1 as MNHEY and CDR2 as SMNVEV (reference sequence). The V segment lost 6 bases and the J segment 7 bases; nucleotides outside the gene matches: 4. The DNA of the CDR3 is TGTGCCAGCAGGTCCGGGAGGGGGACCCAGTACTTC. Amino acids: CASRSGRGTQYF.

This chain joins TRBV2 and TRBJ2-3; D is uncertain. The CDR3 runs to 15 residues. Germline V gene sequence: CDR1 SNHLY, CDR2 FYNNEI. The ends were cut back, 3 bases at V and 0 bases at J, with 10 bases in the middle. CDR3 coding DNA: TGTGCCAGCAGTGAGTTCCGGTCTAGCACAGATACGCAGTATTTT. Translated: CASSEFRSSTDTQYF.

The chain joins TRBV15 to TRBJ1-2; D is ambiguous. This CDR3 is 17 amino acids long. Trimming cost V 1 base and J 2 bases, with 17 bases left between them. Germline V CDR1 and CDR2: LNHNV, YYDKDF (reference sequence). This chain's CDR3 is CATSRGDLLNRNYGYTF. The CDR3 nucleotides read TGTGCCACCAGCAGAGGTGACCTCCTTAATAGAAACTATGGCTACACCTTC.

This sequence joins TRBV5-1 and TRBJ2-1; possibly TRBD1 or TRBD2 for D (5 bases each). Between the trimmed V and J ends, which lost 4 bases and 6 bases, there was a span of 17 bases. The germline V gene has CDR1 SGHRS and CDR2 YFSETQ. This CDR3 contains 15 residues. In nucleotides, the CDR3 is TGCGCCAGCAGCGAAGCCGTACTCGGGACCAATGAGCAGTTCTTC. It codes for CASSEAVLGTNEQFF.

This clonotype turned up a few times. The rearrangement joins TRBV4-2 to TRBJ2-7; 12 bases are a match to TRBD2. J gave up 4 bases and V 3 bases, and 13 bases lay outside the gene matches. The CDR3 is made up of 18 amino acids. Germline CDR1 is LGHNA and CDR2 is YNFKEQ. The CDR3: CASSHLWDRTSGAYEQYF. Written as DNA, the CDR3 is TGTGCCAGCAGCCACCTTTGGGACCGGACTAGCGGGGCTTACGAGCAGTACTTC.

V and J are TRBV4-1 and TRBJ2-1; 7 nucleotides match TRBD2. The CDR3 loop spans 17 amino acids. Germline values: CDR1 MGHRA, CDR2 YSYEKL. V shed 4 bases and J 0 bases; nucleotides not matched to a gene: 9. CDR3 sequence: CASSPGGQFSSYNEQFF. In DNA form, the CDR3 reads TGCGCCAGCAGCCCGGGGGGTCAGTTTAGCTCCTACAATGAGCAGTTCTTC.

The rearrangement uses TRBV7-9 and TRBJ1-4, with unresolved D. CDR3 length: 14 residues. Germline values: CDR1 SEHNR, CDR2 FQNEAQ (reference sequence). Trimming left V 3 bases short and J 8 bases short, with 13 bases between. The CDR3 loop reads CASSLGRLGEKLFF. CDR3 nucleotides: TGTGCCAGCAGCTTGGGCAGATTAGGGGAAAAACTGTTTTTT.

This clonotype has more than one count but fewer than ten. This chain connects TRBV7-9 to TRBJ2-5, with 9 bases aligning to TRBD2. CDR3 length: 14 amino acids. Germline assignment: CDR1 SEHNR and CDR2 FQNEAQ (reference sequence). Trimming cost V 1 base and J 10 bases; bases outside gene matches: 7. The CDR3 loop is CASSLVASGMHQYF. In nucleotides, the CDR3 is TGTGCCAGCAGCTTAGTCGCTAGCGGGATGCACCAGTACTTC.

A word on this clonotype: Mismatch with germline at one junction end may stem from a read error. The chain employs TRBV11-2 and TRBJ2-1; no clear D. The J call could be wrong; TRBJ2-7 is a better fit for the DNA end. CDR1 SGHAT and CDR2 FQNNGV come from the germline V gene. The CDR3 runs to 14 residues. The CDR3 loop is CASSLDGLTWEQYF. The CDR3 DNA is TGTGCTAGCAGCTTAGATGGGCTGACTTGGGAGCAGTACTTC.